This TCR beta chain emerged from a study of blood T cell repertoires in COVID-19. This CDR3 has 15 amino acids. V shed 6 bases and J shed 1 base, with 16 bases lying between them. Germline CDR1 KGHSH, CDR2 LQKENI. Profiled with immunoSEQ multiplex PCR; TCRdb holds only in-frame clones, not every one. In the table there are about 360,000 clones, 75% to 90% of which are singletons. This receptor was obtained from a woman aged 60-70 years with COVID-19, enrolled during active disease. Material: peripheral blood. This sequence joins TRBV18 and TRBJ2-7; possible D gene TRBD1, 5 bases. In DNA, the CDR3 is TGTGCCAGCTCCCCAGGGCCCCCCCCATCCTACGAGCAGTACTTC. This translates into CASSPGPPPSYEQYF.